The 25 T cell receptor beta chains reported below all come from one sample, sequenced in a study of CD8 T cells in Susac syndrome. Random hexamers served to reverse transcribe roughly 0.5 to 1 ug RNA. MiXCR was run by TCRdb on the immunoSEQ multiplex PCR reads, yielding one entry per CDR3 protein. Among approximately 180,000 distinct CDR3 sequences listed, roughly 94% were seen once. The sequenced sample was CD4+ T cells from PBMCs. The receptors derive from a human donor with Susac syndrome.

CDR3 bases: TGTGCCAGCAGCTTATTGGACCGCACAGATACGCAGTATTTT. Translated, it gives CASSLLDRTDTQYF. The V call is TRBV7-8, the J call TRBJ2-3; D unresolved. Per the germline V gene, CDR1 is SGHVS and CDR2 is FQNEAQ. This CDR3 contains 14 residues. V dropped 2 bases and J dropped 1 base, with 7 bases sitting between them.

The chain recombines TRBV10-3 with TRBJ2-5, with 7 bases lining up with TRBD2. This CDR3 has 14 amino acids. Germline V gives CDR1 ENHRY, CDR2 SYGVKD. V dropped 6 bases and J dropped 5; count of bases not matched to a gene: 9. CDR3 in amino acids: CAISPRREGETQYF. For the CDR3, the DNA is TGTGCCATCAGCCCTAGGAGGGAGGGGGAGACCCAGTACTTC.

This clonotype has a handful of counts. Germline is not matched at one junction end, which may reflect a read error. V is TRBV11-2 and J is TRBJ2-3; tentatively, D is TRBD1 (5 bases). Looked up from germline, CDR1 is SGHAT and CDR2 is FQNNGV. CDR3 length: 13 residues. The CDR3 sequence is CASSLGGTDTQYF. In nucleotides, the CDR3 is TGTGCCAGCAGTTTAGGGGGCACAGATACGCAGTATTTT.

In DNA form, the CDR3 reads TGTGCCAGCAGCCCTCCTCCTACGCGGAATTCACCCCTCCACTTT. It encodes CASSPPPTRNSPLHF. The V call is TRBV5-6, the J call TRBJ1-6, with D unclear. Trimming stripped 4 bases from V and 7 bases from J, with 15 bases between. Germline V gene data show CDR1 as SGHDT and CDR2 as YYEEEE. The CDR3 is 15 residues long. Full variable domain (remainder filled in from reference TRBV5-6 and TRBJ1-6): DAGVTQSPTHLIKTRGQQVTLRCSPKSGHDTVSWYQQALGQGPQFIFQYYEEEERQRGNFPDRFSGHQFPNYSSELNVNALLLGDSALYLCASSPPPTRNSPLHFGNGTRLTVT.

The rearrangement uses TRBV19 and TRBJ1-2; possibly TRBD1 for D (6 bases). The CDR3 has 17 amino acids. Germline assignment: CDR1 LNHDA and CDR2 SQIVND (reference sequence). V lost 3 bases to trimming and J lost 2 bases, with 19 bases between them. The CDR3 sequence is CASSIGGLKQGNYGYTF. The CDR3 nucleotides read TGTGCCAGTAGTATTGGCGGCCTCAAGCAGGGGAACTATGGCTACACCTTC.

The rearrangement links TRBV5-1 to TRBJ2-7, with D hard to call. The CDR3 sequence is 15 residues long. The germline CDR1 and CDR2 sequences are SGHRS and YFSETQ. The V and J ends lost 7 bases and 0 bases respectively, with 17 bases between them. The CDR3 loop is CASRMVAGRSYEQYF. The CDR3 DNA is TGCGCCAGCCGGATGGTGGCAGGCCGCTCCTACGAGCAGTACTTC. Full variable domain (missing parts from reference TRBV5-1 and TRBJ2-7): KAGVTQTPRYLIKTRGQQVTLSCSPISGHRSVSWYQQTPGQGLQFLFEYFSETQRNKGNFPGRFSGRQFSNSRSEMNVSTLELGDSALYLCASRMVAGRSYEQYFGPGTRLTVT.

This clonotype appeared once. The chain has TRBV20-1 and TRBJ1-1; D is perhaps TRBD1 (5 bases). V was cut by 0 bases and J by 0 bases, with 11 bases left in between. Germline CDR1 DFQATT, CDR2 SNEGSKA (reference sequence). The CDR3 sequence is 15 residues long. The CDR3 spells CSARDGHLMNTEAFF. Here the CDR3 DNA reads TGCAGTGCTAGAGATGGACACCTTATGAACACTGAAGCTTTCTTT.

The table lists this clonotype with a count of one. This rearrangement joins TRBV28 to TRBJ2-5; D gene ambiguous. The CDR3 length is 13 residues. Trimming removed 6 bases from V and 5 bases from J, with 13 bases in between. From germline, CDR1 is MDHEN and CDR2 SYDVKM. The CDR3 region is CASSTRQRETQYF. The CDR3 DNA is TGTGCCAGCAGCACGAGACAACGGGAGACCCAGTACTTC.

The rearrangement joins TRBV30 to TRBJ2-3, with D maybe TRBD2 (7 bases). V gave up 2 bases and J gave up 4 bases, with 13 bases separating them. The CDR3 extends over 14 amino acids. Germline V gives CDR1 GTSNPN, CDR2 SVGIG (reference sequence). CDR3 coding DNA: TGTGCCTGGAGTTTGGGGGGGGGCTCAGATACGCAGTATTTT. Protein product: CAWSLGGGSDTQYF.

The chain combines TRBV5-4 with TRBJ2-1, with 8 positions matching TRBD2. The CDR3 runs to 16 residues. Per germline, CDR1 SGHNT and CDR2 YYREEE (reference sequence). With 4 bases clipped from V and 6 bases from J, the junction kept 12 bases outside the gene matches. The CDR3 sequence: CASSPWGSGSRNEQFF. The DNA of the CDR3 is TGTGCCAGCAGCCCCTGGGGCAGCGGGAGTCGCAATGAGCAGTTCTTC.

This clonotype turned up a few times. This chain links TRBV7-8 with TRBJ2-7, with D possibly TRBD1 on 6 matching bases. The CDR3 sequence is 13 residues long. Deletions cut 5 bases from V and 2 bases from J, with 10 bases between. CDR1 and CDR2 (germline): SGHVS, FQNEAQ. This chain's CDR3 is CASSRDTTYEQYF. The CDR3 nucleotides read TGTGCCAGCAGCCGGGACACCACCTACGAGCAGTACTTC.

The chain joins TRBV12-3 or TRBV12-4 to TRBJ2-3; D tentatively fits TRBD1 or TRBD2 (5 bases each). The ends were cut back, 2 bases at V and 4 bases at J, with 10 bases in the middle. This CDR3 is built from 14 residues. CDR3 sequence reads: CASSLSEGPDTQYF. CDR3 nucleotide sequence: TGTGCCAGCAGTTTATCCGAGGGGCCAGATACGCAGTATTTT.

This sequence joins TRBV5-5 and TRBJ1-3; perhaps TRBD1 as D (6 bases). Trimming removed 1 base at V and 4 bases at J, with 9 bases between. This CDR3 has 14 amino acids. The germline gives CDR1 SGHKS, CDR2 YYEKEE (reference sequence). CDR3 in amino acids: CASSLQGRGNTIYF. CDR3 DNA sequence: TGTGCCAGCAGCTTGCAGGGGCGAGGAAACACCATATATTTT.

The J gene is TRBJ2-7, the V gene TRBV19, with TRBD2 matching 7 bases. This CDR3 region has 14 residues. The germline V gene has CDR1 LNHDA and CDR2 SQIVND (reference sequence). The junction had 5 bases not matched to a gene; V was cut back by 1 base and J by 5 bases. For the CDR3, the DNA is TGTGCCAGTAGTATAGGTCGACGGGGGGACGAGCAGTACTTC. This encodes CASSIGRRGDEQYF.

The chain has TRBV2 and TRBJ2-7; 7 bases are shared with TRBD2. CDR1 and CDR2 from the germline V gene are SNHLY and FYNNEI. V shed 3 bases, J shed 4 bases, and the junction held 3 bases outside the gene matches. The CDR3 totals 13 residues. The CDR3 DNA reads TGTGCCAGCAGTGACCAGGGAGGGTACGAGCAGTACTTC. Translation: CASSDQGGYEQYF.

The CDR3 is CASSIGQGLEQFF. CDR3 nucleotides: TGTGCCAGCAGTATAGGACAGGGGTTAGAGCAGTTCTTC. The chain uses TRBV5-4 and TRBJ2-1, with 9 nucleotides matching TRBD1. Trimming cost V 5 bases and J 10 bases; bases outside gene matches: 7. Germline values: CDR1 SGHNT, CDR2 YYREEE (reference sequence). This CDR3 contains 13 residues.

The V call is TRBV15, the J call TRBJ2-7; D remains unclear. The CDR3 has 13 residues. Trimming took off 1 base at V and 4 bases at J, with 8 bases between the two ends. Germline V CDR1 and CDR2: LNHNV, YYDKDF (reference sequence). CDR3 sequence reads: CATSRGADYEQYF. In nucleotides, the CDR3 is TGTGCCACCAGCAGAGGGGCGGATTACGAGCAGTACTTC. The full variable domain, completed using reference TRBV15 and TRBJ2-7, is DAMVIQNPRYQVTQFGKPVTLSCSQTLNHNVMYWYQQKSSQAPKLLFHYYDKDFNNEADTPDNFQSRRPNTSFCFLDIRSPGLGDTAMYLCATSRGADYEQYFGPGTRLTVT.

The rearrangement links TRBV5-1 to TRBJ2-3, with 8 bases aligning to TRBD2. Germline V gene sequence: CDR1 SGHRS, CDR2 YFSETQ. The length of the CDR3 is 14 residues. With V trimmed by 5 bases and J by 2 bases, 4 bases remained unmatched. The DNA for the CDR3 is TGCGCCAGCAGGCGGGGGGACCTCACAGATACGCAGTATTTT. Translation gives CASRRGDLTDTQYF.

The chain carries TRBV3-1 and TRBJ2-7; D is unclear. Germline assignment: CDR1 LGHDT and CDR2 YNNKEL (reference sequence). CDR3 length equals 14 residues. V was clipped by 1 base and J by 0 bases, with 7 bases between them. The CDR3 here is CASSQASSSYEQYF. DNA for the CDR3: TGTGCCAGCAGCCAAGCTTCAAGCTCCTACGAGCAGTACTTC.

CDR3: CASSPLTGVGEQFF. CDR3 DNA: TGTGCCAGCAGCCCACTAACAGGGGTCGGTGAGCAGTTCTTC. V usage is TRBV11-2 and J usage is TRBJ2-1; TRBD1 aligns across 7 bases. Per germline, CDR1 SGHAT and CDR2 FQNNGV. The CDR3 is 14 amino acids. J was trimmed by 9 bases and V by 5 bases; bases with no gene match: 10.

The rearrangement joins TRBV20-1 to TRBJ2-2, with unresolved D. Trimming took 1 base from V and 3 from J, leaving 3 bases between them. This CDR3 has 12 amino acids. Germline CDR1 DFQATT, CDR2 SNEGSKA (reference sequence). The DNA for the CDR3 is TGCAGTGCTAGAGGGGACACCGGGGAGCTGTTTTTT. It is translated as CSARGDTGELFF.

This clonotype appeared a single time. The chain is built from TRBV6-5 and TRBJ1-2; 10 bases align to TRBD1. The V segment lost 0 bases and the J segment 0 bases; nucleotides outside the gene matches: 4. Germline CDR1 MNHEY, CDR2 SVGAGI. The CDR3 loop spans 17 amino acids. This CDR3 reads CASSYSSGTGANYGYTF. CDR3 nucleotides: TGTGCCAGCAGTTACTCGAGTGGGACAGGGGCTAACTATGGCTACACCTTC.

This chain joins TRBV27 and TRBJ2-1; D remains unclear. Germline CDR1 is MNHEY and CDR2 is SMNVEV (reference sequence). The CDR3 extends over 15 amino acids. With 3 bases removed from V and 6 bases from J, the gap between germline ends came to 15 bases. CDR3 in DNA: TGTGCCAGCAGTTTGGGGATGCCTAGGGTCAATGAGCAGTTCTTC. This translates into CASSLGMPRVNEQFF.

This sequence joins TRBV7-2 and TRBJ1-2; D may be TRBD1 (6 bases). The CDR3 is 16 residues long. The germline V gene encodes CDR1 SGHTA and CDR2 FQGNSA. Trimming cost V 5 bases and J 4 bases, with 20 bases left between them. CDR3 sequence (DNA): TGTGCCAGCAGCCCCGTTATGGGGGGCCCTCCCTATGGCTACACCTTC. Its protein product is CASSPVMGGPPYGYTF.

DNA for the CDR3: TGTGCCAGCAGTTACTCCGGGGATAACACTGAAGCTTTCTTT. Its protein product is CASSYSGDNTEAFF. The chain uses TRBV6-6 and TRBJ1-1; D ambiguous. CDR1 is MNHNY and CDR2 is SVGAGI in the germline V gene (reference sequence). The CDR3 sequence is 14 residues long. The V end was cut by 0 bases, the J end by 2 bases, with 7 bases between.